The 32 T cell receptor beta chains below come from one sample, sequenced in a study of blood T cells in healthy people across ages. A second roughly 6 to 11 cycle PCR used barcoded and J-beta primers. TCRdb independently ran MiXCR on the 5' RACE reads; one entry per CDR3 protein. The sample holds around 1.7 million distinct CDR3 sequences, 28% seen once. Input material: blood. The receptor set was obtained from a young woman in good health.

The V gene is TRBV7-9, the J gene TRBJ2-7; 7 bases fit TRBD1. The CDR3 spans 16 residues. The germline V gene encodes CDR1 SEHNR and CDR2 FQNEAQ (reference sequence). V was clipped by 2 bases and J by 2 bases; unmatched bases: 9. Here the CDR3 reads CASSLTDDRVAYEQYF. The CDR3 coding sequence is TGTGCCAGCAGCTTAACGGACGACAGGGTGGCCTACGAGCAGTACTTC.

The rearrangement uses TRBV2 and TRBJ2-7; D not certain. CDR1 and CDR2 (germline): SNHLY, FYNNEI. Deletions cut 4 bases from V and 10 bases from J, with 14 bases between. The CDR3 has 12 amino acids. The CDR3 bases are TGTGCCAGCAGTGTCTTGATGGGCCTCCAGTACTTC. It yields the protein CASSVLMGLQYF.

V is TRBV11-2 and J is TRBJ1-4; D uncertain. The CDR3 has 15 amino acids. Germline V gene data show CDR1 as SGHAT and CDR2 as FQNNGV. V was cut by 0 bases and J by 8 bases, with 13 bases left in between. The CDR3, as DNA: TGTGCCAGCAGCTTAGATGGCGGGTTACGAGAAAAACTGTTTTTT. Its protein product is CASSLDGGLREKLFF.

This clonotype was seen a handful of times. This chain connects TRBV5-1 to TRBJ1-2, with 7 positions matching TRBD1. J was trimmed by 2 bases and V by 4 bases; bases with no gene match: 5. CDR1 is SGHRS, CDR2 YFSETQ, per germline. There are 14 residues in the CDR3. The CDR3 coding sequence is TGCGCCAGCAGCATCGGACAGGAAAACTATGGCTACACCTTC. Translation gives CASSIGQENYGYTF.

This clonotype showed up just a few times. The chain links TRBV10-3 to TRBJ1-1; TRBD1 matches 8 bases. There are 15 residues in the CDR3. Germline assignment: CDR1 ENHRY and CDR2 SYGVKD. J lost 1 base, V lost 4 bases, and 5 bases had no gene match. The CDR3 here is CAISGDDRGNTEAFF. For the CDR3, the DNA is TGTGCCATCAGTGGCGATGACAGGGGGAACACTGAAGCTTTCTTT.

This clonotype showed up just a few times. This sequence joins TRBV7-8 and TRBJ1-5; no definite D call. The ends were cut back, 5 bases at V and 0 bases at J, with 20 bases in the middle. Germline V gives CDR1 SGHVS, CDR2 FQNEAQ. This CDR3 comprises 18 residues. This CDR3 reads CASSPRAGLVYSNQPQHF. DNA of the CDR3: TGTGCCAGCAGCCCCCGGGCAGGACTCGTCTATAGCAATCAGCCCCAGCATTTT.

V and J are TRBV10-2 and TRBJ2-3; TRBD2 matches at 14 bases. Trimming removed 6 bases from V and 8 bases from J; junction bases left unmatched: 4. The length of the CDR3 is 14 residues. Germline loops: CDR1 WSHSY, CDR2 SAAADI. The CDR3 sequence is CASRDGLAGGTQYF. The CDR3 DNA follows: TGCGCCAGCAGGGATGGACTAGCGGGAGGTACGCAGTATTTT.

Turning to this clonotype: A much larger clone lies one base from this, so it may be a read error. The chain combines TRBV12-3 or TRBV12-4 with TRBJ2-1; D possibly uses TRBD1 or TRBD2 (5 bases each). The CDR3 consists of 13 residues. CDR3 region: CASQIGTDNERFF. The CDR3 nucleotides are TGTGCCAGCCAGATTGGGACGGACAATGAGCGGTTCTTC.

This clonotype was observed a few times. The chain's CDR3 is CASSSRDRGSNEQFF. The CDR3 DNA sequence: TGTGCCAGCAGCTCCAGGGACAGGGGGTCCAATGAGCAGTTCTTC. This chain joins TRBV11-2 and TRBJ2-1; 11 positions agree with TRBD1. J was trimmed by 6 bases and V by 4 bases; bases with no gene match: 5. Germline lookup yields CDR1 SGHAT and CDR2 FQNNGV. This CDR3 contains 15 residues.

The CDR3 is CASSPYGQGNEKLFF. The CDR3 nucleotides are TGTGCCAGCAGCCCGTACGGACAGGGAAATGAAAAACTGTTTTTT. The rearrangement links TRBV7-8 to TRBJ1-4; 8 nucleotides agree with TRBD1. The CDR3 is 15 residues long. The ends lost 5 bases at V and 5 bases at J; junction bases unmatched: 7. Germline V gives CDR1 SGHVS, CDR2 FQNEAQ.

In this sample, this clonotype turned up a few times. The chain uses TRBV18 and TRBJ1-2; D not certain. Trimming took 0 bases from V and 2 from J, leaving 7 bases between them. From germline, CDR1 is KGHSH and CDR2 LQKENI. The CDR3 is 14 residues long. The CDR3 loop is CASSPPSVNYGYTF. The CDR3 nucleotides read TGTGCCAGCTCACCACCTTCGGTCAACTATGGCTACACCTTC.

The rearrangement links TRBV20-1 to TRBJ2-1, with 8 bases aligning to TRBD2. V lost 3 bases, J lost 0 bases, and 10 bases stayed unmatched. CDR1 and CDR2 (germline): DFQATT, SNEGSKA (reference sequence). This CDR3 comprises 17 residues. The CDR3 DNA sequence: TGCAGTGCTAGCGGTCCAGCGGGGGATCTCTCCTACAATGAGCAGTTCTTC. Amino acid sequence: CSASGPAGDLSYNEQFF.

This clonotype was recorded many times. The DNA for the CDR3 is TGCAGCGTTGGCAGGGTTTTAAGCACAGATACGCAGTATTTT. This gives the protein CSVGRVLSTDTQYF. V gene TRBV29-1 combines with J gene TRBJ2-3; tentative D call: TRBD1 (5 bases). Trimming cost V 4 bases and J 0 bases, with 11 bases left between them. Germline-derived CDR1 and CDR2 are SQVTM and ANQGSEA. This CDR3 has 14 amino acids.

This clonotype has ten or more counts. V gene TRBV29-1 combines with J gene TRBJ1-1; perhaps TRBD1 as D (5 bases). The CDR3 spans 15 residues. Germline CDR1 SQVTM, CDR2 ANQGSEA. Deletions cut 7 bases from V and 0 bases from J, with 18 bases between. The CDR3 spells CSARDVGSLNTEAFF. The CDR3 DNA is TGCAGCGCCAGGGATGTGGGCAGCTTGAACACTGAAGCTTTCTTT.

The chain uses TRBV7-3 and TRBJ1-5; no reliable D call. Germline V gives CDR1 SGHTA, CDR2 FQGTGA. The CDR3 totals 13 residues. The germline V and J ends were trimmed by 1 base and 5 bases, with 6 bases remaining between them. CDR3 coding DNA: TGTGCCAGCAGCTTAAACATGGATCAGCCCCAGCATTTT. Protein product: CASSLNMDQPQHF.

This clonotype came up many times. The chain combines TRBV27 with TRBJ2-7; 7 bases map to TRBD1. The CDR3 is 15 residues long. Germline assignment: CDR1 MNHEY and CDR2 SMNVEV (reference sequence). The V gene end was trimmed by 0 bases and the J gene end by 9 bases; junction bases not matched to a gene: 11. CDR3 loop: CASSLSLRQGSGQYF. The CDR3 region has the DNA TGTGCCAGCAGTTTATCCCTCAGACAGGGTTCTGGGCAGTACTTC.

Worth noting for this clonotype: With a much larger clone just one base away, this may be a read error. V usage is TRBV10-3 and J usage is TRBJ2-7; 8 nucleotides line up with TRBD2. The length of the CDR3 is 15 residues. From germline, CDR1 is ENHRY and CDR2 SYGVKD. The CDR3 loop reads CAISDLVPGGDERYF. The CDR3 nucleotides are TGTGCCATCAGTGATTTAGTCCCGGGGGGGGACGAGCGGTACTTC.

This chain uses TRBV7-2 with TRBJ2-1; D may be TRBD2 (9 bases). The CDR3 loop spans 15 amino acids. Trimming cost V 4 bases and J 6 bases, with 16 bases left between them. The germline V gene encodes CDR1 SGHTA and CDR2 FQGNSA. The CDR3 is CASSSGGGGANEQFF. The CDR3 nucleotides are TGTGCCAGCAGCTCAGGGGGCGGGGGGGCCAATGAGCAGTTCTTC.

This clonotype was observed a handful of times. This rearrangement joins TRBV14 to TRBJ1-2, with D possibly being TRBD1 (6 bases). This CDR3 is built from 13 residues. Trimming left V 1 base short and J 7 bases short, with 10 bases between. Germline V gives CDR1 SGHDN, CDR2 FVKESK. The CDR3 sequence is CASSQGGAVGYTF. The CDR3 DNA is TGTGCCAGCAGCCAAGGGGGGGCTGTTGGCTACACCTTC.

Written as DNA, the CDR3 is TGCGCCAGCAGCGCTTTGCAGAGCCAAGCGAGTGAGCAGTTCTTC. Its translation: CASSALQSQASEQFF. The gene calls are TRBV5-1 and TRBJ2-1; no clear D gene. V lost 4 bases and J lost 9, with 20 bases in between. CDR1 SGHRS and CDR2 YFSETQ come from the germline V gene. The CDR3 has 15 amino acids.

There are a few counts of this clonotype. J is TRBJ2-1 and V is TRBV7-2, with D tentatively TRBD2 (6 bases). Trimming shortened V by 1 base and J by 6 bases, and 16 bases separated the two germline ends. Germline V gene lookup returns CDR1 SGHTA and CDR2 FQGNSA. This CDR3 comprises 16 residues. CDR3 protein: CASSLDLGRPRNEQFF. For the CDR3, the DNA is TGTGCCAGCAGCTTAGATCTGGGGAGGCCACGCAATGAGCAGTTCTTC.

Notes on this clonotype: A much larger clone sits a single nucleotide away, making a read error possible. CDR3 sequence reads: CTSSAGGGTYEQYF. The DNA of the CDR3 is TGTACCAGCAGCGCGGGGGGTGGGACCTACGAGCAGTACTTC. The genes are TRBV13 and TRBJ2-7, with 8 nucleotides matching TRBD2. The CDR3 spans 14 residues. Germline CDR1 PRHDT, CDR2 FYEKMQ (reference sequence). Together with reference TRBV13 and TRBJ2-7, the CDR3 gives the full variable domain: AAGVIQSPRHLIKEKRETATLKCYPIPRHDTVYWYQQGPGQDPQFLISFYEKMQSDKGSIPDRFSAQQFSDYHSELNMSSLELGDSALYFCTSSAGGGTYEQYFGPGTRLTVT.

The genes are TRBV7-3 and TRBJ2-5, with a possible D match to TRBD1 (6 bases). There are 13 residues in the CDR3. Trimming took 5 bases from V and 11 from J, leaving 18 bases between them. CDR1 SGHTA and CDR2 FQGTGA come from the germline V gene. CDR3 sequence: CASSQPGAMEQYF. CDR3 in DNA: TGTGCCAGCAGCCAGCCAGGGGCCATGGAGCAGTACTTC.

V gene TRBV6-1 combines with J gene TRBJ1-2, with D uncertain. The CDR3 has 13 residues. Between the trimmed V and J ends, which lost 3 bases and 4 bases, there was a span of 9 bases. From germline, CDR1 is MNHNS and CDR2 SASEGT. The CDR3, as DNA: TGTGCCAGCAGTGACTGGCAGCTCTATGGCTACACCTTC. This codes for CASSDWQLYGYTF.

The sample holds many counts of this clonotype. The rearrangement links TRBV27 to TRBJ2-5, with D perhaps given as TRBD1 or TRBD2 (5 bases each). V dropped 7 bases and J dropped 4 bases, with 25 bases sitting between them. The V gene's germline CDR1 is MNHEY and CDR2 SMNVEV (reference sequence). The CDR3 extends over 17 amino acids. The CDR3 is CASTAGWGSASRETQYF. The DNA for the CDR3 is TGTGCCAGCACCGCTGGGTGGGGGTCAGCCAGTAGAGAGACCCAGTACTTC.

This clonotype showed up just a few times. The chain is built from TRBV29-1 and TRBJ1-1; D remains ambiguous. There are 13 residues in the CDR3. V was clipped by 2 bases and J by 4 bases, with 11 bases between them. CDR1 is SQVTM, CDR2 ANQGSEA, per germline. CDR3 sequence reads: CSVESPVSTEAFF. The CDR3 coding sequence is TGCAGCGTTGAATCCCCGGTCTCCACTGAAGCTTTCTTT. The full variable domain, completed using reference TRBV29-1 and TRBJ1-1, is SAVISQKPSRDICQRGTSLTIQCQVDSQVTMMFWYRQQPGQSLTLIATANQGSEATYESGFVIDKFPISRPNLTFSTLTVSNMSPEDSSIYLCSVESPVSTEAFFGQGTRLTVV.

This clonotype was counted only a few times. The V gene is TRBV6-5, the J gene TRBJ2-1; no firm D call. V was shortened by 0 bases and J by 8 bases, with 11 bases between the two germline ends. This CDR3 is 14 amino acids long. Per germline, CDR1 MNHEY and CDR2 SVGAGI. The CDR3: CASSYSIVPDEQFF. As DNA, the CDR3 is TGTGCCAGCAGTTACTCGATAGTTCCCGATGAGCAGTTCTTC.

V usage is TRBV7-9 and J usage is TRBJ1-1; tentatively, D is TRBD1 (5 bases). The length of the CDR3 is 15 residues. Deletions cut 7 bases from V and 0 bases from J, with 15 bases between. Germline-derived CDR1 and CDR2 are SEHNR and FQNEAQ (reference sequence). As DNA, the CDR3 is TGTGCCAGCACCCTAGCGGGGGTAATGAACACTGAAGCTTTCTTT. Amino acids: CASTLAGVMNTEAFF.

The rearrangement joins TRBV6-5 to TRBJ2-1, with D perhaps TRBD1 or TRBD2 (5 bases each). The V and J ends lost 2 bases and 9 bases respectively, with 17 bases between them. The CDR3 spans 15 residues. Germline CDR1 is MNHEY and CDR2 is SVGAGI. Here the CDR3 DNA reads TGTGCCAGCAGTTACACTCTAGGGGTCAGCGGTGAGCAGTTCTTC. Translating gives CASSYTLGVSGEQFF.

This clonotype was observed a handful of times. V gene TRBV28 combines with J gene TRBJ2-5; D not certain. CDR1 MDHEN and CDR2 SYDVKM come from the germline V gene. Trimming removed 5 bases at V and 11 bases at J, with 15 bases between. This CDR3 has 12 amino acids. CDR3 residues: CASSVFPNEQYF. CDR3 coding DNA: TGTGCCAGCAGTGTGTTCCCCAATGAGCAGTACTTC.

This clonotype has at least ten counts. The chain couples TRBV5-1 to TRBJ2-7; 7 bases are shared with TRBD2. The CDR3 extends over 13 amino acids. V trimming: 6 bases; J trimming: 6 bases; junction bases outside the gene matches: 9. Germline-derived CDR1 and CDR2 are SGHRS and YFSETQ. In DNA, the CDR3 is TGCGCCAGCACCCAGGGAGGGCAGGTCGAGCAGTACTTC. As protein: CASTQGGQVEQYF. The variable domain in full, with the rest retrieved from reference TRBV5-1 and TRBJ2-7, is KAGVTQTPRYLIKTRGQQVTLSCSPISGHRSVSWYQQTPGQGLQFLFEYFSETQRNKGNFPGRFSGRQFSNSRSEMNVSTLELGDSALYLCASTQGGQVEQYFGPGTRLTVT.

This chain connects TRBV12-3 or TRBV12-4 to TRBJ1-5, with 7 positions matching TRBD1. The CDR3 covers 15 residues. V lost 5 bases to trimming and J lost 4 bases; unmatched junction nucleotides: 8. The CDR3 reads CASSQPGTVNQPQHF. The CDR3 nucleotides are TGTGCCAGCAGTCAACCCGGGACAGTTAATCAGCCCCAGCATTTT.